This T cell receptor beta chain originates from a study of vaccination effects on CD4 cells after COVID-19. As for the study in general: Ahead of sequencing, the ViraFEST assay grew antigen-specific CD4+ T cells using viral peptide pools.

Data came from immunoSEQ multiplex PCR; TCRdb stores just in-frame clones and leaves some out. The table lists tens of thousands of clones, 50% to 70% of them singletons. With 9 to 11 days of culture completed, CD4+ T cells were isolated. No vaccinee had earlier SARS-CoV-2 infection, and nucleocapsid antibodies were negative. On both days 3 and 7, half of the culture medium was replaced with IL-2 medium. This clone was recorded a few times. Its antigen is unknown. The material sequenced was CD4+ T cells from PBMCs cultured without peptide, taken before COVID-19 vaccination. The clonotype was recovered from a human donor who received a COVID-19 vaccine.

Here the CDR3 reads CASSFIGNGYTF. The CDR3 DNA follows: TGTGCCAGCAGCTTTATTGGGAATGGCTACACCTTC. This chain uses TRBV11-2 with TRBJ1-2; unclear D gene. CDR1 is SGHAT, CDR2 FQNNGV, per germline. V lost 3 bases, J lost 6 bases, and 8 bases lay in between. The CDR3 consists of 12 residues.